This entry concerns a single T cell receptor beta chain. There is no known antigen for this receptor. Base-call qualities are not available, and no considerably larger clone is one nucleotide away. The data originate from a study of cytomegalovirus exposure and HLA in healthy donors (dated by TCRdb to 2016 to 2017). In the study overall: In an earlier analysis of some 550 of the donors, 250 to 300 Gb of sequence data and 117 million unique TCR beta sequences from roughly 200 million T cells were reported. Roughly 300 gigabases of sequencing data and approximately 92 million unique TCR sequences made up an early release that covered 500 to 700 HLA-typed donors. Among the roughly 390 genotyped donors, 75% to 90% belonged to the genetic ancestry cluster associated with self-reported Caucasian donors. The aim of the study was to test whether cataloging public T cell receptors could identify signatures of past pathogen exposure. Using immunosequencing, the study profiled T cell repertoires from around 670 subjects and related those repertoires to cytomegalovirus serostatus. Besides the first cohort of around 670 subjects, a separate validation cohort made up of 120 different subjects was used. To predict cytomegalovirus infection status, the study combined high-throughput TCR immunosequencing, statistical association of individual TCRs with disease status, and machine learning. To study patterns of TCR occurrence, a later analysis re-analyzed previously published TCR beta repertoires from 600 to 750 donors and added high-resolution HLA genotyping. Rather than using new phenotypic data, the later analysis identified candidate immune exposures from TCR beta sequences and from how often those sequences occurred across donors. An earlier analysis of some 500 of the donors applied high-throughput TCR beta sequencing to assess whether each TCR beta V gene segment acted as functional or pseudogenic. Donor age, sex, ethnicity and CMV serostatus were compiled together with the repertoire data. In a later genetic analysis, genome-wide SNP genotypes for about 60% of the 666 donors were used, and that subset was treated as a discovery cohort. Every repertoire in the discovery cohort had been generated on one and the same sequencing platform. Class I and class II HLA loci were covered by the typing at four-digit resolution. The number of typed donors differed by locus: 629-630 for A, B, C, DRB1 and DQB1; 500 to 550 for DQA1; some 590 for DPA1; and some 430 for DPB1. Several DR-DQ haplotypes were treated as single units for association and clustering because of strong linkage in the cohort. Across 398 genotyped donors of the cohort, an average of approximately 240,000 unique TCR beta nucleotide sequences per donor were sequenced, and 15% to 20% of those sequences were non-productive. The full study reports these points: V-gene and J-gene trimming of TCR beta chains was associated with a missense DCLRE1C variant in a later genetic analysis, and the association was replicated in an independent cohort. This cohort had only TCR beta chains sequenced, and the lack of alpha or paired-chain data limited which features could be detected. Compared with equally common non-associated chains, HLA-associated TCR beta chains in a later analysis were more clonally expanded and had lower generation probabilities. Presence/absence analyses assumed roughly uniform sequencing depth across donors, an assumption that may not hold. According to the authors, the approach could potentially be generalized to other disease states and immunological phenotypes. Cytomegalovirus status was reported to be diagnosed by the classifier with high specificity and sensitivity in both the original and validation cohorts. The earlier analysis of approximately 560 of the donors excluded fewer than 20 rarely observed V segments, including chromosome 9 orphons, because counts were too low. A cluster of highly shared sequence variants was judged likely to be a technical artifact of the sequencing pipeline. Most CMV-associated TCR beta chains appeared to be HLA-restricted in a later analysis, and the HLA associations seemed to be driven largely by CMV exposure. In a later analysis, the rate of TCR association differed among HLA loci, with DRB1 alleles having the most associated TCRs and HLA-C alleles having the fewest. A further reported finding was that TCR beta sequences accurately predicted the HLA-A and HLA-B alleles for most subjects in the first cohort. Because HLA typing was unavailable for some donors at each locus, only the typed subset was used in association tests. A later genetic analysis reported fewer N-insertions in productive TCRs among donors in an Asian-associated ancestry cluster than the roughly 620-donor mean. A later analysis associated 15,000 to 20,000 TCR beta sequences with specific HLA alleles at a false discovery rate of 0.05. In an earlier analysis of 587 of the donors, most TCR beta V segments appeared in productive rearrangements about 90% or about 30% of the time, broadly matching IMGT annotations. Strong co-occurrence of HLA alleles, especially DR and DQ, made assigning TCR associations to individual alleles difficult. A total of roughly 160 TCR beta chains were listed by the study as associated with cytomegalovirus. Some IMGT-functional V segments, including TRBV6-2 and TRBV6-3, could not be told apart with the 87-base-pair reads, so those segments were excluded. A few of the identified cytomegalovirus-associated TCR beta chains were confirmed in vitro to be specific for cytomegalovirus antigens. Most TCR sequences were observed very rarely across donors, whereas some public TCRs were present in many individuals. Correlated functional status among segregating V segments might be attributable to linkage disequilibrium, but an unknown experimental factor could not be ruled out. The only immune exposure information available for the cohort was CMV serostatus. In a later analysis, several top co-occurrence clusters were reported to appear linked to parvovirus B19, influenza, CMV and Epstein-Barr virus.

The library relied on the immunoSEQ multiplex PCR assay. For the multiplex PCR, a mixture combining 60 forward primers for TCR Vbeta segments and 13 reverse primers for TCR Jbeta segments was used. Amplification of the CDR3 region of rearranged TCR beta genes was performed with a multiplex PCR assay on genomic DNA. The Illumina HiSeq System was used to sequence the amplified TCR beta libraries as 87-base-pair reads. The source study handled its data this way. A later analysis tallied roughly 76 million unique TCR beta chains across the 666 repertoires, and approximately 12 million of those chains were shared by two or more donors. Raw reads were error-corrected and collapsed into unique sequences by a nearest-neighbor algorithm in which closely related sequences were merged to remove PCR and sequencing errors. V, D and J gene segments were assigned by aligning CDR3 sequences to IMGT reference sequences. For a sequence to be retained, at least a six-nucleotide match to both a V gene segment and a J gene segment was required. A rearrangement was called productive if the CDR3 had no stop codons and remained in frame with V and J, and every other rearrangement was called non-productive. Following IMGT convention, CDR3 was defined as the stretch from the second conserved V-encoded cysteine up to the conserved J-encoded phenylalanine. In an earlier analysis of around 570 of the donors, sequences lacking an unambiguous match to a single V gene segment were excluded. In an earlier analysis of around 600 of the donors, V segments were called functional above 56.7% productive rearrangements and were called segregating when the between-donor standard deviation exceeded 5%. To diagnose cytomegalovirus status from the catalog of TCR beta chain sequences, a statistical classification framework was built. In a later analysis, V and J genes were assigned by comparing TCR nucleotide sequences against IMGT/GENE-DB human TR gene sequences. Using the TCRdist pipeline, a later analysis assigned CDR3 sequences along with most-parsimonious VDJ recombination scenarios. In a later analysis, each TCR beta chain was defined by its CDR3 amino acid sequence together with its V-gene family, and reads without a unique V-gene family were excluded. To address suspected cross-contamination and a sequencing artifact, a later analysis removed under 600 highly shared, low-generation-probability nucleotide sequences. In a later analysis, a clonal expansion index was calculated for each public chain from normalized within-repertoire ranks of inferred template counts. In a later analysis, generation probabilities were computed using a VDJ recombination model fitted to out-of-frame rearrangements, and the results were checked against IGoR. Hypergeometric tests were used in a later analysis to score TCR-TCR, TCR-HLA and TCR-CMV co-occurrence, with a repertoire-size bias correction applied to the TCR pairs. In a later analysis, false discovery rates were estimated by permuting HLA or CMV assignments 20 times. In a later analysis, co-occurring TCRs were grouped with DBSCAN, and TCRdist sequence similarity was added when clustering was performed within HLA-allele-positive subsets. Repertoires with fewer than 30,000 or more than 120,000 public chains were left out of co-occurrence clustering, as were roughly five repertoires with anomalous nucleotide sharing. Here the immuneACCESS table is served through TCRdb, limited to in-frame sequences with V and J called. Missing clones are a known gap in these copies; in checked studies unresolved V genes cover under half, and the rest lacks a known reason. V, J and clone size were drawn from that table, and D and trimming were deduced from the DNA. Recorded for this sample are about 98,000 clones; about four fifths of them occurred a single time. The top ten clonotypes cover approximately 3.7% of the sample.

After removal of 3 bases from V and 9 bases from J, the junction retains 9 bases not matched to a gene. From cysteine to phenylalanine, the CDR3 is 14 amino acids long. The sequence is cut down to CDR3 DNA, 42 bases in frame from base 1. CDR1 and CDR2 are drawn from the germline V gene (reference sequence): SGHNT, YYREEE. The cohort was made up of approximately 670 healthy bone marrow donors. Cohort members were all nominally healthy when sampled, although unrecorded immune exposures were likely present. The donor was CMV seropositive and was included in the group of approximately 310 seropositive cohort members. A peripheral blood sample was provided by each donor, and peripheral blood mononuclear cells were used for TCR beta sequencing. The Qiagen DNeasy Blood Extraction Kit was used to extract genomic DNA from the blood cell samples.

Specimen: PBMCs. In this chain, TRBV5-4 is recombined with TRBJ2-1, and 7 bases in between align with TRBD1. The origin of this receptor is a female donor in good health and CMV-seropositive. The sequenced DNA is TGTGCCAGCAGCTCGGGACAGCCAGGGGGTGAGCAGTTCTTC. It translates to CASSSGQPGGEQFF.